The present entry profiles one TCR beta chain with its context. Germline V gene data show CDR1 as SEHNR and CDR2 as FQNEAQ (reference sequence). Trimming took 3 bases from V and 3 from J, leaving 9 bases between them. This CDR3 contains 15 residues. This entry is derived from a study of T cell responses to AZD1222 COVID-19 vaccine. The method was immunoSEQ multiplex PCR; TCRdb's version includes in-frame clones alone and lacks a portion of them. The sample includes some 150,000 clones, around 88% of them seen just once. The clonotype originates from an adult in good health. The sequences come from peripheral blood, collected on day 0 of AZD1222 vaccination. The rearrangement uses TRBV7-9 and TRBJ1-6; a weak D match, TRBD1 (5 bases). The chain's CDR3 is CASSFRDNYNSPLHF. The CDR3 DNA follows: TGTGCCAGCAGCTTCAGGGATAACTATAATTCACCCCTCCACTTT.